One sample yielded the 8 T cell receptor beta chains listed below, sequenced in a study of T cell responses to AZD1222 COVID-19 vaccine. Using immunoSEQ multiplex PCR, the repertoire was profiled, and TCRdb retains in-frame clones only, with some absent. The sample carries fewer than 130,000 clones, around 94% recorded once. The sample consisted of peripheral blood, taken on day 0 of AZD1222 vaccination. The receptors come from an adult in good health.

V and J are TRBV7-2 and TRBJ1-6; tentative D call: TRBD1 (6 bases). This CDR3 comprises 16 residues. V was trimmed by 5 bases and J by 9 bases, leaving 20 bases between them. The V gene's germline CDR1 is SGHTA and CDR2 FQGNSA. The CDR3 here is CASSPHGQTLGSPLHF. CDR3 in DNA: TGTGCCAGCAGCCCACACGGACAGACGTTAGGTTCACCCCTCCACTTT.

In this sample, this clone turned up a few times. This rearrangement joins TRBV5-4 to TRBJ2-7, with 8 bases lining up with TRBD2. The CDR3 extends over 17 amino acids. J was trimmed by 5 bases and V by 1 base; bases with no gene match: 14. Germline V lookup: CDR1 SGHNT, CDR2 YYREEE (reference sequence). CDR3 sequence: CASSLFVIAGSLDEQYF. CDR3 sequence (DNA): TGTGCCAGCAGCTTGTTTGTTATAGCGGGAAGTCTCGACGAGCAGTACTTC.

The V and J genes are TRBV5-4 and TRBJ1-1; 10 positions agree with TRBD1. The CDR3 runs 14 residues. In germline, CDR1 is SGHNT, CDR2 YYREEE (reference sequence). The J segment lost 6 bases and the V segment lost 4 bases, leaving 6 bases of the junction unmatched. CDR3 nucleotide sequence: TGTGCCAGCAGCCCGACAGGGGGCGCCGCTGAAGCTTTCTTT. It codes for CASSPTGGAAEAFF.

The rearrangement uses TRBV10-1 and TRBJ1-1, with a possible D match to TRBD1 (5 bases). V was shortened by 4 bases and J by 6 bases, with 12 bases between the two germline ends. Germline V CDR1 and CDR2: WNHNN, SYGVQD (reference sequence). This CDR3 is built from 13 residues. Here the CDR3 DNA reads TGCGCCAGCAGTGTAGCAGGGTCGGCTGAAGCTTTCTTT. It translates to CASSVAGSAEAFF.

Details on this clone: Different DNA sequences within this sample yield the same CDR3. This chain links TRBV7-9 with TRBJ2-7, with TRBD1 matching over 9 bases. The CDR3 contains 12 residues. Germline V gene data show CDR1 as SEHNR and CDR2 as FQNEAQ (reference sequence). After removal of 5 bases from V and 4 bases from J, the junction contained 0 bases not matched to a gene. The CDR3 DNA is TGTGCCAGCAGCGGACAGGGGTACGAGCAGTACTTC. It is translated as CASSGQGYEQYF. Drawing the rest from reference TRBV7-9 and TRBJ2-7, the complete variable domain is DTGVSQNPRHKITKRGQNVTFRCDPISEHNRLYWYRQTLGQGPEFLTYFQNEAQLEKSRLLSDRFSAERPKGSFSTLEIQRTEQGDSAMYLCASSGQGYEQYFGPGTRLTVT.

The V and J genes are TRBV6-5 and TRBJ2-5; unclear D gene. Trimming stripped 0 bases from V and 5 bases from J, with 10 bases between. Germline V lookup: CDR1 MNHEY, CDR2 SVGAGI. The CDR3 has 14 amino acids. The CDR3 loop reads CASSYSRWGETQYF. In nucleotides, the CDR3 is TGTGCCAGCAGTTACTCGAGATGGGGTGAGACCCAGTACTTC.

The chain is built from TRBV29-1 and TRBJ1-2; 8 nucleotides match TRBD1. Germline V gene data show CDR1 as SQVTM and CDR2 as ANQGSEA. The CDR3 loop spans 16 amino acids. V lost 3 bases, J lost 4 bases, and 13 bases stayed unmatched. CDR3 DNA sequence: TGCAGCGTTGATGGCAGGGGGCGCGACCCCTCCTATGGCTACACCTTC. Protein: CSVDGRGRDPSYGYTF.

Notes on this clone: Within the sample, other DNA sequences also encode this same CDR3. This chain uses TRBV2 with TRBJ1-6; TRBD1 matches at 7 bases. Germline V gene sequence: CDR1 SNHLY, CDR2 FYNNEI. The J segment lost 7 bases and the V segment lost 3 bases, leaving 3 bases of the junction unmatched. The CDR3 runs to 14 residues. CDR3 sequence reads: CASSEQGGNSPLHF. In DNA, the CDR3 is TGTGCCAGCAGTGAGCAGGGGGGCAATTCACCCCTCCACTTT. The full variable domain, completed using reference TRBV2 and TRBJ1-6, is EPEVTQTPSHQVTQMGQEVILRCVPISNHLYFYWYRQILGQKVEFLVSFYNNEISEKSEIFDDQFSVERPDGSNFTLKIRSTKLEDSAMYFCASSEQGGNSPLHFGNGTRLTVT.